Sequencing of this T cell receptor (beta chain) was carried out in a study of Graves' ophthalmopathy and Graves' hyperthyroidism. This clonotype was seen at least ten times. Its matching antigen is unknown. Study observations and caveats: Discrimination between ophthalmopathy and stable hyperthyroidism by a 13-signature model showed about 88% sensitivity and 70% to 82% specificity. The majority of expanded thyroid clonotypes above 0.001 frequency also occurred in blood.

Amplified material comprised TCR beta CDR3 regions derived from RNA transcripts. Second-round multiplex PCR followed a first-round RT-PCR using HTBI primers. TCRdb recomputed calls from the multiplex PCR reads with MiXCR, one row per CDR3 protein. The repertoire holds about 480,000 distinct CDR3 sequences, with approximately 15% as singletons. The sequence derives from a woman in her 30s with Graves' ophthalmopathy. The sequenced material came from blood.

The CDR3 loop is CSVIGSGANVLTF. The CDR3 region has the DNA TGCAGCGTTATTGGGTCTGGGGCCAACGTCCTGACTTTC. This sequence joins TRBV29-1 and TRBJ2-6; no definite D call. The CDR3 runs to 13 residues. Trimming took 5 bases from V and 1 from J, leaving 6 bases between them. Germline loops: CDR1 SQVTM, CDR2 ANQGSEA.